This passage covers 16 T cell receptor beta chains from one sample sequenced in a study of blood T cells in healthy people across ages. Sample-barcoded 5' priming and a J-beta primer mix drove a second PCR of about 7 to 12 cycles. One entry per CDR3 protein results from TCRdb running MiXCR on the 5' RACE reads. The sample holds about 760,000 distinct CDR3 sequences, approximately 25% seen once. These data were also filed under a second study, of T cells of mothers and their children.

Sequencing was performed on blood. The receptors derive from a boy aged 5-17 years in good health.

This clonotype has just a few counts. The chain links TRBV4-3 to TRBJ2-3, with D unresolved. The V gene's germline CDR1 is LGHNA and CDR2 YSLEER. Trimming removed 1 base from V and 4 bases from J, with 15 bases in between. The CDR3 is made up of 16 amino acids. The CDR3 nucleotides read TGCGCCAGCAGCCAAGGGTCGGCAGGCGGCGCAGATACGCAGTATTTT. Its translation is CASSQGSAGGADTQYF.

Only a few counts were recorded for this clonotype. This chain joins TRBV12-3 or TRBV12-4 and TRBJ1-4; D gene unclear. Trimming left V 4 bases short and J 7 bases short, with 19 bases between. This CDR3 has 16 amino acids. The CDR3 sequence: CASSSALGREGEKLFF. CDR3 DNA: TGTGCCAGCAGTTCCGCTCTGGGAAGAGAGGGTGAAAAACTGTTTTTT.

The genes are TRBV5-1 and TRBJ1-2; unclear D gene. V shed 0 bases and J shed 4 bases, with 7 bases lying between them. The CDR3 has 13 residues. CDR1 and CDR2 from the germline V gene are SGHRS and YFSETQ. This chain's CDR3 is CASSLGLAYGYTF. Here the CDR3 DNA reads TGCGCCAGCAGCTTGGGCCTAGCCTATGGCTACACCTTC.

This clonotype has more than one count but fewer than ten. The V and J genes are TRBV19 and TRBJ1-2, with 7 positions matching TRBD1. The germline V gene encodes CDR1 LNHDA and CDR2 SQIVND (reference sequence). The CDR3 extends over 14 amino acids. Trimming removed 7 bases from V and 7 bases from J; junction bases left unmatched: 12. CDR3: CASKESGQSSGYTF. In DNA, the CDR3 is TGTGCCAGTAAGGAATCGGGACAGTCTTCTGGCTACACCTTC. The full variable domain, with the rest looked up from reference TRBV19 and TRBJ1-2, is DGGITQSPKYLFRKEGQNVTLSCEQNLNHDAMYWYRQDPGQGLRLIYYSQIVNDFQKGDIAEGYSVSREKKESFPLTVTSAQKNPTAFYLCASKESGQSSGYTFGSGTRLTVV.

The chain combines TRBV28 with TRBJ1-3; possibly TRBD1 for D (5 bases). The CDR3 totals 13 residues. In germline, CDR1 is MDHEN, CDR2 SYDVKM. Trimming removed 3 bases at V and 8 bases at J, with 11 bases between. The CDR3 DNA reads TGTGCCAGCAGTTTCGGCCAGGGATACACCATATATTTT. Amino acids: CASSFGQGYTIYF.

This clonotype was picked up a small number of times. The J gene is TRBJ1-3, the V gene TRBV27, with D tentatively TRBD1 (5 bases). From germline, CDR1 is MNHEY and CDR2 SMNVEV (reference sequence). Trimming cost V 3 bases and J 4 bases, with 10 bases left between them. CDR3 size: 14 residues. CDR3 DNA: TGTGCCAGCAGTTTGACGGGGGACGGAAACACCATATATTTT. Its translation is CASSLTGDGNTIYF.

This clonotype has at least ten counts. The gene calls are TRBV29-1 and TRBJ2-5; D possibly corresponds to TRBD1 (6 bases). Germline assignment: CDR1 SQVTM and CDR2 ANQGSEA. Trimming took off 3 bases at V and 5 bases at J, with 10 bases between the two ends. The CDR3 is 12 amino acids. The DNA of the CDR3 is TGCAGCGTTGAGACAGGCGGGGAGACCCAGTACTTC. Amino acid sequence: CSVETGGETQYF.

The V call is TRBV3-1, the J call TRBJ2-7, with D uncertain. Looked up from germline, CDR1 is LGHDT and CDR2 is YNNKEL (reference sequence). Trimming shortened V by 1 base and J by 2 bases, and 12 bases separated the two germline ends. The CDR3 is 15 residues long. Here the CDR3 reads CASSQVMGVPYEQYF. DNA for the CDR3: TGTGCCAGCAGCCAAGTGATGGGCGTACCCTACGAGCAGTACTTC.

The chain is built from TRBV7-9 and TRBJ2-7; D ambiguous. The CDR3 is made up of 14 amino acids. Germline assignment: CDR1 SEHNR and CDR2 FQNEAQ (reference sequence). The V end lost 5 bases, the J end lost 2 bases, and 13 bases lay between the germline ends. The CDR3 reads CASSGVQDPYEQYF. The DNA of the CDR3 is TGTGCCAGCAGCGGTGTTCAGGACCCCTACGAGCAGTACTTC.

This clonotype has a handful of counts. The V gene is TRBV29-1, the J gene TRBJ2-3; a weak D match, TRBD1 (5 bases). Germline V lookup: CDR1 SQVTM, CDR2 ANQGSEA. Trimming took off 7 bases at V and 0 bases at J, with 11 bases between the two ends. The CDR3 is 13 amino acids. In DNA, the CDR3 is TGCAGCGCCGACAGTTCTAGCACAGATACGCAGTATTTT. It translates to CSADSSSTDTQYF.

V usage is TRBV3-1 and J usage is TRBJ2-1; TRBD2 might be the D (5 bases). The CDR3 is 15 amino acids. The germline gives CDR1 LGHDT, CDR2 YNNKEL (reference sequence). V dropped 3 bases and J dropped 2 bases, with 11 bases sitting between them. For the CDR3, the DNA is TGTGCCAGCAGCCAGGGAAGCGGTACCTACAATGAGCAGTTCTTC. This gives the protein CASSQGSGTYNEQFF.

This clonotype was observed a handful of times. V gene TRBV12-3 or TRBV12-4 combines with J gene TRBJ2-5; D call uncertain. CDR3 size: 16 residues. V lost 5 bases and J 1 base, leaving 17 bases between the germline ends. The DNA of the CDR3 is TGTGCCAGCAGTCAAGAGGCCAGACGGACCCAAGAGACCCAGTACTTC. Translating it yields CASSQEARRTQETQYF.

The V and J genes are TRBV6-2 or TRBV6-3 and TRBJ2-1; the D is unclear. The J call is in doubt because the DNA end fits TRBJ2-7 better. The CDR3 contains 12 residues. The germline CDR1 and CDR2 sequences are MNHEY and SVGEGT. DNA of the CDR3: TGTGCCAGCAGTCCCCCTCGCAGCGAGCAGTACTTC. Protein sequence: CASSPPRSEQYF.

This clonotype was found a few times. The rearrangement uses TRBV4-3 and TRBJ1-2; TRBD1 agrees at 7 bases. Germline V gene lookup returns CDR1 LGHNA and CDR2 YSLEER. This CDR3 has 13 residues. V dropped 2 bases and J dropped 8; count of bases not matched to a gene: 5. Here the CDR3 DNA reads TGCGCCAGCAGCCAATCGACAGGGAGAGGCTACACCTTC. Translation: CASSQSTGRGYTF.

This clonotype was detected a few times. The V and J genes are TRBV6-2 or TRBV6-3 and TRBJ2-1, with D perhaps TRBD1 or TRBD2 (5 bases each). The DNA end favors TRBJ2-7, so the J call may be wrong. The CDR3 is 13 amino acids. CDR1 MNHEY and CDR2 SVGEGT come from the germline V gene. The chain's CDR3 is CASSPPTGGEQYF. Here the CDR3 DNA reads TGTGCCAGCAGCCCACCCACTGGGGGCGAGCAGTACTTC.

The CDR3 sequence: CASSLVTWDTTGELFF. CDR3 DNA sequence: TGTGCCAGCAGCCTAGTAACTTGGGATACCACCGGGGAGCTGTTTTTT. V usage is TRBV11-2 and J usage is TRBJ2-2; D is ambiguous. V was clipped by 5 bases and J by 4 bases, with 17 bases between them. Per the germline V gene, CDR1 is SGHAT and CDR2 is FQNNGV. This CDR3 comprises 16 residues.